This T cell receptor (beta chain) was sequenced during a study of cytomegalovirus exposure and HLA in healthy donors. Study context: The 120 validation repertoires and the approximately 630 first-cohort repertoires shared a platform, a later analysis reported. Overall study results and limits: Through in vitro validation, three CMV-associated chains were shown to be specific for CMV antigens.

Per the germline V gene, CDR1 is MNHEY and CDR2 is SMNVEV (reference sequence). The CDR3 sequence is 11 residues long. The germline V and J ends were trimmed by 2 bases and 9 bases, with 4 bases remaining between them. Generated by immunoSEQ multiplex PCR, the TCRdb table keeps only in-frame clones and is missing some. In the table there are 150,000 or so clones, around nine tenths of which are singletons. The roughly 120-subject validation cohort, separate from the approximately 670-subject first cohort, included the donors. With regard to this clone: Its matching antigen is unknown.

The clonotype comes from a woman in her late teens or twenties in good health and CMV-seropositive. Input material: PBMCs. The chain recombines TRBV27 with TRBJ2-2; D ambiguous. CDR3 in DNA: TGTGCCAGCAGTTTAGGCCGGGAGCTGTTTTTT. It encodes CASSLGRELFF.